This TCR beta chain is from a study of T cells after yellow fever vaccination. A remark on this clonotype: Antigen unknown.

Notes on the study in general: A faster peak, day 5 versus 15, was reached by the weaker secondary response. Re-detected after boosting: most primary clones, more than 95% of CD4 and roughly 90% of CD8. Highly abundant clonotypes carried over from the bulk population could end up in FACS-sorted repertoires as contaminants.

The study made its TCR cDNA through 5'RACE template switching. That step introduced a universal primer site along with UMIs. One entry per CDR3 protein, called by TCRdb with MiXCR from the 5' RACE reads. Of hundreds of thousands of distinct CDR3 sequences listed, 10% to 15% are singletons. This CDR3 contains 13 residues. CDR1 is SQVTM and CDR2 is ANQGSEA in the germline V gene. Trimming stripped 4 bases from V and 4 bases from J, with 13 bases between. The sequencing used PBMCs, collected on the day of the yellow fever booster vaccination. The source is a young man who received the YFV17D yellow fever vaccine. The V call is TRBV29-1, the J call TRBJ1-1; D remains unclear. CDR3 loop: CSVVTPGRTEAFF. CDR3 sequence (DNA): TGCAGCGTTGTGACCCCTGGGCGCACTGAAGCTTTCTTT.